This T cell receptor beta chain is from a study of cytomegalovirus exposure and HLA in healthy donors. Germline V gene lookup returns CDR1 MGHDK and CDR2 SYGVNS. V was shortened by 3 bases and J by 5 bases, with 10 bases between the two germline ends. CDR3 size: 14 residues. Study findings and constraints: Most of the CMV-associated TCR beta chains (in a later analysis) appeared to be HLA-restricted.

A multiplex PCR was run with 60 Vbeta primers and 13 Jbeta primers. TCRdb keeps only in-frame clones here, not all; method: immunoSEQ multiplex PCR. This sample has 200,000 or so clones, with 85% found just once. With respect to this clone: Its antigen remains unknown.

The receptor's source is a human donor in good health. The chain has TRBV25-1 and TRBJ1-4; D is uncertain. Sequencing was carried out using PBMCs. The CDR3: CASSDPVKNEKLFF. CDR3 bases: TGTGCCAGCAGTGACCCGGTAAAAAATGAAAAACTGTTTTTT.